The 31 T cell receptor beta chains listed next were all sequenced from one sample in a study of cytomegalovirus exposure and HLA in healthy donors. 13 Jbeta primers and 60 Vbeta primers were used for the PCR. TCRdb keeps only in-frame clones here, not all; method: immunoSEQ multiplex PCR. The sample includes around 190,000 clones, roughly 80% seen only once; the top ten take about 0.5%. The source material was PBMCs. These receptors were obtained from a woman aged 50 to 60 in good health and CMV-seronegative.

The genes are TRBV2 and TRBJ2-7; D uncertain. This CDR3 is built from 12 residues. The germline V and J ends were trimmed by 4 bases and 2 bases, with 6 bases remaining between them. From germline, CDR1 is SNHLY and CDR2 FYNNEI. The CDR3 bases are TGTGCCAGCAGTGTACACGCCTACGAGCAGTACTTC. Protein sequence: CASSVHAYEQYF.

The chain is built from TRBV5-5 and TRBJ1-4; D is undetermined. Germline V gene data show CDR1 as SGHKS and CDR2 as YYEKEE (reference sequence). V lost 0 bases, J lost 10 bases, and 10 bases lay in between. This CDR3 has 13 amino acids. CDR3 DNA: TGTGCCAGCAGCTTGGGAGGGTTGGGAAAACTGTTTTTT. Translating it yields CASSLGGLGKLFF.

This rearrangement joins TRBV6-5 to TRBJ1-6; D ambiguous. This CDR3 contains 15 residues. Germline V lookup: CDR1 MNHEY, CDR2 SVGAGI. Trimming stripped 0 bases from V and 10 bases from J, with 13 bases between. CDR3 sequence (DNA): TGTGCCAGCAGTTACTCTTTGGCCCGCGGGTCACCCCTCCACTTT. It specifies CASSYSLARGSPLHF.

This clone was found once. The J gene is TRBJ1-3, the V gene TRBV28; maybe TRBD1 (5 bases). Trimming took off 6 bases at V and 8 bases at J, with 17 bases between the two ends. The CDR3 spans 14 residues. Germline V CDR1 and CDR2: MDHEN, SYDVKM. CDR3 coding DNA: TGTGCCAGCAGACTGAACCGACAGATGGACACCATATATTTT. Residues: CASRLNRQMDTIYF.

This clone was counted a single time. CDR3 DNA: TGCGCCAGCAGCTTCCAGGGGTCCGCCGGAAACACCATATATTTT. It translates to CASSFQGSAGNTIYF. The chain links TRBV5-1 to TRBJ1-3; D possibly corresponds to TRBD1 (6 bases). V was pared by 2 bases and J by 4 bases, with 13 bases between. The CDR3 has 15 amino acids. Germline V lookup: CDR1 SGHRS, CDR2 YFSETQ.

The chain links TRBV9 to TRBJ2-4; 8 positions match TRBD2. The germline CDR1 and CDR2 sequences are SGDLS and YYNGEE. V shed 4 bases and J 6 bases; nucleotides not matched to a gene: 9. The CDR3 is 15 amino acids. The CDR3, as DNA: TGTGCCAGCAGCTTTTCGGCGGGAGGCACAAACATTCAGTACTTC. It codes for CASSFSAGGTNIQYF.

The genes are TRBV15 and TRBJ1-4, with D possibly matching TRBD1 (5 bases). The CDR3 runs to 15 residues. Germline V CDR1 and CDR2: LNHNV, YYDKDF (reference sequence). V was pared by 6 bases and J by 0 bases, with 11 bases between. In nucleotides, the CDR3 is TGTGCCACCAGTCGTCGGGGGGCAACTAATGAAAAACTGTTTTTT. This codes for CATSRRGATNEKLFF.

This clone was counted once. The rearrangement joins TRBV7-2 to TRBJ2-1; weak D call: TRBD2 (6 bases). This CDR3 spans 15 amino acids. The germline gives CDR1 SGHTA, CDR2 FQGNSA. Trimming left V 6 bases short and J 2 bases short, with 14 bases between. CDR3 in DNA: TGTGCCAGCAGGCCCCCGGGGGTTACCTACAATGAGCAGTTCTTC. Its translation: CASRPPGVTYNEQFF.

The genes are TRBV10-2 and TRBJ1-4; no clear D gene. Trimming took off 3 bases at V and 4 bases at J, with 9 bases between the two ends. This CDR3 has 14 amino acids. Germline CDR1 and CDR2: WSHSY and SAAADI. Here the CDR3 DNA reads TGCGCCAGCAGTGACCACAGCTATAATGAAAAACTGTTTTTT. This translates into CASSDHSYNEKLFF.

The rearrangement links TRBV27 to TRBJ2-1; TRBD2 aligns across 7 bases. This CDR3 is 15 amino acids long. V was pared by 6 bases and J by 5 bases, with 10 bases of the junction left unmatched. CDR1 MNHEY and CDR2 SMNVEV come from the germline V gene (reference sequence). The CDR3 DNA follows: TGTGCCAGCAGCCTAGAGGGGACTAATAACAATGAGCAGTTCTTC. Its translation is CASSLEGTNNNEQFF.

J is TRBJ2-1 and V is TRBV5-4; 8 bases line up with TRBD2. The ends lost 1 base at V and 8 bases at J; junction bases unmatched: 11. CDR1 is SGHNT, CDR2 YYREEE, per germline (reference sequence). The CDR3 consists of 16 residues. The CDR3 coding sequence is TGTGCCAGCAGCTTGTACCGGGGGGGCGGGTTGGATGAGCAGTTCTTC. Amino acids: CASSLYRGGGLDEQFF.

The rearrangement links TRBV28 to TRBJ1-5, with no clear D. The CDR3 runs 13 residues. Trimming pared 3 bases from V and 1 base from J, leaving 4 bases between. CDR1 is MDHEN, CDR2 SYDVKM, per germline. The CDR3: CASSFGSNQPQHF. DNA of the CDR3: TGTGCCAGCAGTTTTGGCAGCAATCAGCCCCAGCATTTT.

This sequence joins TRBV7-8 and TRBJ1-4; D is perhaps TRBD1 (5 bases). Germline values: CDR1 SGHVS, CDR2 FQNEAQ. V was clipped by 5 bases and J by 8 bases, with 30 bases between them. The CDR3 totals 19 residues. The CDR3 DNA sequence: TGTGCCAGCAGCACTCGTAATTGGGGTGGGCGATGGCAGGGAGAAAAACTGTTTTTT. It encodes CASSTRNWGGRWQGEKLFF.

The J gene is TRBJ2-7, the V gene TRBV19, with a possible D match to TRBD2 (5 bases). The CDR3 is 13 residues long. CDR1 is LNHDA, CDR2 SQIVND, per germline (reference sequence). V was pared by 6 bases and J by 5 bases, with 14 bases between. CDR3 protein: CASRRAVQDEQYF. CDR3 coding DNA: TGTGCCAGTAGGCGGGCAGTCCAGGACGAGCAGTACTTC.

The chain carries TRBV18 and TRBJ2-3; 14 bases agree with TRBD2. This CDR3 comprises 18 residues. Germline V gene data show CDR1 as KGHSH and CDR2 as LQKENI. The ends lost 1 base at V and 5 bases at J; junction bases unmatched: 8. The CDR3 DNA is TGTGCCAGCTCACCACGCGGACTAGCGGGGGGCCTGGGAGATACGCAGTATTTT. Its translation: CASSPRGLAGGLGDTQYF.

V usage is TRBV30 and J usage is TRBJ2-7, with a possible D match to TRBD1 (7 bases). The germline V and J ends were trimmed by 0 bases and 9 bases, with 18 bases remaining between them. CDR3 length equals 14 residues. Germline assignment: CDR1 GTSNPN and CDR2 SVGIG (reference sequence). The CDR3: CAWSVLGQGGRQYF. For the CDR3, the DNA is TGTGCCTGGAGTGTACTAGGGCAGGGGGGTCGGCAGTACTTC.

The genes are TRBV5-4 and TRBJ2-1; 11 bases line up with TRBD2. Germline V CDR1 and CDR2: SGHNT, YYREEE (reference sequence). V lost 4 bases, J lost 9 bases, and 12 bases stayed unmatched. The CDR3 totals 16 residues. The CDR3 coding sequence is TGTGCCAGCAGCGAATCCGGGACTAGCGGAGTAGGTGAGCAGTTCTTC. Its translation: CASSESGTSGVGEQFF.

The rearrangement joins TRBV29-1 to TRBJ2-5; TRBD2 aligns across 11 bases. CDR3 length equals 14 residues. After removal of 6 bases from V and 5 bases from J, the junction contained 8 bases not matched to a gene. The germline V gene has CDR1 SQVTM and CDR2 ANQGSEA. Here the CDR3 reads CSVSTSGGWETQYF. CDR3 nucleotide sequence: TGCAGCGTCTCAACTAGCGGGGGTTGGGAGACCCAGTACTTC.

The rearrangement links TRBV20-1 to TRBJ1-2; D possibly corresponds to TRBD1 (5 bases). This CDR3 has 11 residues. Trimming removed 7 bases from V and 5 bases from J, with 11 bases in between. Germline V lookup: CDR1 DFQATT, CDR2 SNEGSKA (reference sequence). In DNA, the CDR3 is TGCAGTGGGGGGGGGAGGTATGGCTACACCTTC. Its protein is CSGGGRYGYTF.

The chain carries TRBV10-2 and TRBJ2-3, with D tentatively TRBD2 (5 bases). From germline, CDR1 is WSHSY and CDR2 SAAADI. Trimming took off 2 bases at V and 8 bases at J, with 14 bases between the two ends. This CDR3 spans 14 amino acids. The CDR3 is CASSETRRSVTQYF. The CDR3 nucleotides are TGCGCCAGCAGTGAGACTAGACGATCGGTTACGCAGTATTTT.

The gene calls are TRBV6-6 and TRBJ1-5; no firm D call. The V gene's germline CDR1 is MNHNY and CDR2 SVGAGI (reference sequence). This CDR3 comprises 11 residues. V lost 5 bases to trimming and J lost 4 bases, with 3 bases between them. The CDR3 DNA follows: TGTGCCAGCAGTCCTAATCAGCCCCAGCATTTT. It translates to CASSPNQPQHF.

The chain links TRBV4-1 to TRBJ1-1; 8 positions match TRBD1. Germline CDR1 and CDR2: MGHRA and YSYEKL. This CDR3 has 17 amino acids. V gave up 3 bases and J gave up 0 bases; unmatched junction bases: 9. CDR3 nucleotides: TGCGCCAGCAGCCAGGAGAGGACAGGGCCCATGAACACTGAAGCTTTCTTT. Encoded protein: CASSQERTGPMNTEAFF.

In this sample, this clone turned up once. The J gene is TRBJ2-7, the V gene TRBV6-5, with D perhaps TRBD2 (6 bases). Trimming shortened V by 6 bases and J by 3 bases, and 12 bases separated the two germline ends. The CDR3 consists of 13 residues. Germline V CDR1 and CDR2: MNHEY, SVGAGI. The CDR3 sequence: CASSQAGSYEQYF. DNA of the CDR3: TGTGCCAGCAGCCAAGCGGGCAGCTACGAGCAGTACTTC.

The chain is built from TRBV10-1 and TRBJ2-3; D might be TRBD1 (6 bases). This CDR3 has 14 residues. With 8 bases removed from V and 4 bases from J, the gap between germline ends came to 16 bases. Germline V CDR1 and CDR2: WNHNN, SYGVQD (reference sequence). The CDR3 DNA reads TGCGCCAGCGGGGGCCCTGACGGCGCAGATACGCAGTATTTT. Its translation: CASGGPDGADTQYF.

V usage is TRBV7-9 and J usage is TRBJ2-7; 8 bases line up with TRBD1. Germline CDR1 and CDR2: SEHNR and FQNEAQ (reference sequence). The CDR3 covers 15 residues. Trimming removed 3 bases from V and 2 bases from J; junction bases left unmatched: 6. The CDR3 DNA is TGTGCCAGCAGCTTGACAGGGGCCTTTACCTACGAGCAGTACTTC. This translates into CASSLTGAFTYEQYF.

The genes are TRBV10-3 and TRBJ1-5, with 9 bases fitting TRBD1. Germline CDR1 reads ENHRY; CDR2 reads SYGVKD. This CDR3 region has 18 residues. The V and J ends lost 3 bases and 6 bases, in that order; junction bases with no gene match: 15. CDR3 protein: CAISEGTGRPLRGQPQHF. Here the CDR3 DNA reads TGTGCCATCAGTGAAGGGACAGGGCGGCCCCTTCGGGGTCAGCCCCAGCATTTT.

The chain employs TRBV28 and TRBJ1-2; D unresolved. The CDR3 covers 17 residues. Germline CDR1 reads MDHEN; CDR2 reads SYDVKM. Trimming shortened V by 3 bases and J by 3 bases, and 20 bases separated the two germline ends. CDR3 in amino acids: CASSFGVRIRRHYGYTF. CDR3 bases: TGTGCCAGCAGTTTCGGGGTCAGGATCCGACGGCACTATGGCTACACCTTC.

This clone was detected a few times. The chain combines TRBV20-1 with TRBJ2-1; D might be TRBD1 (6 bases). This CDR3 has 9 residues. Germline V gene sequence: CDR1 DFQATT, CDR2 SNEGSKA (reference sequence). The CDR3 nucleotides read TGCAGCATGAGGGACATGAAGTTCTTC. Its translation: CSMRDMKFF.

This clone has more than one count but fewer than ten. The chain employs TRBV13 and TRBJ2-3; tentative D call: TRBD1 (6 bases). V was shortened by 0 bases and J by 14 bases, with 15 bases between the two germline ends. The germline V gene encodes CDR1 PRHDT and CDR2 FYEKMQ (reference sequence). The CDR3 runs to 13 residues. CDR3 amino acids: CASSLGDRKLRYF. The CDR3, as DNA: TGTGCCAGCAGCTTAGGAGACAGGAAACTGCGGTATTTT.

The chain employs TRBV19 and TRBJ2-7; D may be TRBD2 (5 bases). The CDR3 covers 14 residues. V shed 2 bases and J shed 1 base, with 9 bases lying between them. Germline assignment: CDR1 LNHDA and CDR2 SQIVND (reference sequence). CDR3 sequence: CASSISGFSYEQYF. DNA of the CDR3: TGTGCCAGTAGTATAAGCGGATTTTCCTACGAGCAGTACTTC. The whole variable domain, remainder taken from reference TRBV19 and TRBJ2-7, is DGGITQSPKYLFRKEGQNVTLSCEQNLNHDAMYWYRQDPGQGLRLIYYSQIVNDFQKGDIAEGYSVSREKKESFPLTVTSAQKNPTAFYLCASSISGFSYEQYFGPGTRLTVT.

The J gene is TRBJ2-7, the V gene TRBV18; D is perhaps TRBD2 (6 bases). CDR3 length: 14 amino acids. Germline CDR1 reads KGHSH; CDR2 reads LQKENI. The ends were cut back, 5 bases at V and 3 bases at J, with 14 bases in the middle. CDR3 amino acids: CASSTLAGGYEQYF. The CDR3 nucleotides read TGTGCCAGCTCAACCCTTGCCGGGGGCTACGAGCAGTACTTC.